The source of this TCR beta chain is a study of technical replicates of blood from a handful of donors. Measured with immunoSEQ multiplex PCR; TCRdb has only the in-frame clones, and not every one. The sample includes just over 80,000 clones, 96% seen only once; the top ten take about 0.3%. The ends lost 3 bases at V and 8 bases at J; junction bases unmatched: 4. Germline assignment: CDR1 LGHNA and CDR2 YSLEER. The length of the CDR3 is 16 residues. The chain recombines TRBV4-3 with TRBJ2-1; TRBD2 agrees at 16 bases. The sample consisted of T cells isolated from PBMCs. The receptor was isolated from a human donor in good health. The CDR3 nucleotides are TGCGCCAGCAGCCAGGGGACTAGCGGGAGGGCCTATGAGCAGTTCTTC. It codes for CASSQGTSGRAYEQFF.